This TCR beta chain was found in a study of CD8 T cells in Susac syndrome. The CDR3 contains 16 residues. J gave up 3 bases and V 0 bases, and 4 bases lay outside the gene matches. Germline-derived CDR1 and CDR2 are SGHDT and YYEEEE. The RNA, roughly 0.45 to 1 ug, was put through reverse transcription using random hexamers. TCRdb fed the immunoSEQ multiplex PCR reads into MiXCR, producing one record per CDR3 protein. Of around 150,000 distinct CDR3 sequences listed, around 95% are singletons. A single count supports this clonotype. The rearrangement uses TRBV5-6 and TRBJ1-5; 9 bases fit TRBD1. The specimen sequenced was CD8+ T cells from PBMCs. The source of this sequence is a human donor with Susac syndrome. The CDR3 nucleotides read TGTGCCAGCAGCTTGGATGGGACAGGGATCAATCAGCCCCAGCATTTT. This codes for CASSLDGTGINQPQHF.